The sequence of this TCR beta chain was determined in a study of cytomegalovirus exposure and HLA in healthy donors. This CDR3 comprises 15 residues. Germline V gene sequence: CDR1 MNHEY, CDR2 SVGAGI. V was clipped by 0 bases and J by 2 bases, with 10 bases between them. Vbeta (60) and Jbeta (13) primers were used in the PCR. Here immunoSEQ multiplex PCR was the method, and the copy in TCRdb shows in-frame clones only, minus some. The table has approximately 170,000 clones, approximately 76% seen once; the top ten hold roughly 5.4%. The sample taken for sequencing was PBMCs. The chain carries TRBV6-5 and TRBJ1-2; unclear D gene. The receptor was isolated from a woman aged 18-35 years in good health and CMV-seropositive. CDR3 bases: TGTGCCAGCAGTTACTCGAAACTGGAGAACTATGGCTACACCTTC. Residues: CASSYSKLENYGYTF.